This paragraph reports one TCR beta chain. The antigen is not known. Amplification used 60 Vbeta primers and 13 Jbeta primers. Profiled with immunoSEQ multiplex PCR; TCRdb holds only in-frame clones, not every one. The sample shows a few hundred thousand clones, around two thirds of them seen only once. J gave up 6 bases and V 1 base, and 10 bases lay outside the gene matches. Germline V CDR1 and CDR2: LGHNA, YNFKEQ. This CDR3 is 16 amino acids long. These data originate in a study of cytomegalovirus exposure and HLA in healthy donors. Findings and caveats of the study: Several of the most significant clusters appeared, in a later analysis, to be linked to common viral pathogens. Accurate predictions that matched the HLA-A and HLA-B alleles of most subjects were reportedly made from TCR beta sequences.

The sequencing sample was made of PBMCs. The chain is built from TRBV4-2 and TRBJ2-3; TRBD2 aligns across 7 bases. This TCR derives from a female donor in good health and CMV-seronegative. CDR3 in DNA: TGTGCCAGCAGCCAAGTCGTGGGAGGGCCGAGGGATACGCAGTATTTT. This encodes CASSQVVGGPRDTQYF.